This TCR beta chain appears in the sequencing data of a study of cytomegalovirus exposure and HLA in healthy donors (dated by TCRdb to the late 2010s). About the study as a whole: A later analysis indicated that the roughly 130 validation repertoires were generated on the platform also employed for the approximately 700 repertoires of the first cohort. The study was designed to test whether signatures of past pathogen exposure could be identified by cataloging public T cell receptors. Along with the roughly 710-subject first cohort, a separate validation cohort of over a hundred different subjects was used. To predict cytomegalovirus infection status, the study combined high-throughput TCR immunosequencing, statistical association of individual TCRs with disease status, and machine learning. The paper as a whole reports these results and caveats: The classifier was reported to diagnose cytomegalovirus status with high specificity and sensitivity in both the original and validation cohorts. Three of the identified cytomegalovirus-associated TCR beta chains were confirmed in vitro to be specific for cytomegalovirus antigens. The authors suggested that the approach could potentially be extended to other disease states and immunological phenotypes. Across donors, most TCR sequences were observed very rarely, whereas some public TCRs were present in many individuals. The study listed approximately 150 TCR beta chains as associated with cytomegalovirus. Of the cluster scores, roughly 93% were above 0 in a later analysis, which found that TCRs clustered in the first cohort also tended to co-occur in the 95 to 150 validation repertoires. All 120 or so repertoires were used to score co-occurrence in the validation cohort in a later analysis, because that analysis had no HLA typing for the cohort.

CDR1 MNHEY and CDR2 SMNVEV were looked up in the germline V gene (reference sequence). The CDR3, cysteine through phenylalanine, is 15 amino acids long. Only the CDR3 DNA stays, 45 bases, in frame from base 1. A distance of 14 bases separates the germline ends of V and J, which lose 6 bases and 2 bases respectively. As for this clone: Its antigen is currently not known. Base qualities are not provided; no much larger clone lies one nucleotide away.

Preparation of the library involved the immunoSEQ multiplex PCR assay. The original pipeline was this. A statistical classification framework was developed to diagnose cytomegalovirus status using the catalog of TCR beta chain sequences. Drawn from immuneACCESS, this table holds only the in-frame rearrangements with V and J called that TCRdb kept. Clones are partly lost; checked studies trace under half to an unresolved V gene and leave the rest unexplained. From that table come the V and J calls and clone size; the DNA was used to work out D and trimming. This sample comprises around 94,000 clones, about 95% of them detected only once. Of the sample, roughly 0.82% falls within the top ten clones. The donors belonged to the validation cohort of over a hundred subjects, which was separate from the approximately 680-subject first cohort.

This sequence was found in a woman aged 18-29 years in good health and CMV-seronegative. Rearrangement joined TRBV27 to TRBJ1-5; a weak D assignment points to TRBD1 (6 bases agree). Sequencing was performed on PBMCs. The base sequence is TGTGCCAGCAGCAGGGGACGGGAGGGCAATCAGCCCCAGCATTTT. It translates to CASSRGREGNQPQHF.